The clone carrying this T cell receptor beta chain was observed a handful of times. The antigen remains unidentified. This record comes from a study of CD8 T cells in ankylosing spondylitis. Whole-study results and caveats: A subset of motif variants has previously been described in the synovial fluid and blood of reactive arthritis. Disease-linked clones had a CD8+ phenotype and relatively low frequency in peripheral blood. Blood from ankylosing spondylitis patients appeared to carry a characteristic roughly 8-variant TCR beta motif. Matched ankylosing spondylitis synovial fluid reportedly contained a significantly enriched population of disease-linked clones.

Quantitative 5'-RACE with molecular barcodes produced the TCR beta libraries. One entry per CDR3 protein results from TCRdb running MiXCR on the 5' RACE reads. The sample shows approximately 540,000 distinct CDR3 sequences, about 13% of them seen only once. Per the germline V gene, CDR1 is MNHEY and CDR2 is SVGAGI. The CDR3 length is 17 residues. Trimming took 2 bases from V and 5 from J; bases not matched to a gene: 10. This sequence joins TRBV6-5 and TRBJ2-1, with TRBD2 matching over 9 bases. The sequence was collected from a male donor with ankylosing spondylitis. The sample consisted of blood, either unsorted or a sorted T cell fraction (not recorded which). For the CDR3, the DNA is TGTGCCAGCAGTTACCCGTCTGCGGGACTAGCCCACAATGAGCAGTTCTTC. Translation: CASSYPSAGLAHNEQFF.